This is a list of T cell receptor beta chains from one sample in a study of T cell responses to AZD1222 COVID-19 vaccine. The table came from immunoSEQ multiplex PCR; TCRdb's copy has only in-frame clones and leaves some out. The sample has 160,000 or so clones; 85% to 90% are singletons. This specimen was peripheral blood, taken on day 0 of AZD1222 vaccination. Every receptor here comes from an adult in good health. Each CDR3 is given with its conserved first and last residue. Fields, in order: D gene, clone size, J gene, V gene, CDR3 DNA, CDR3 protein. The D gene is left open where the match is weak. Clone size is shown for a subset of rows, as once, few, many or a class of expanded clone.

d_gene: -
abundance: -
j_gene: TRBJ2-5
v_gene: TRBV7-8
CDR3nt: TGTGCCAGCAGCCCAAGGTCTCGGGTCGAGACCCAGTACTTC
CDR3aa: CASSPRSRVETQYF

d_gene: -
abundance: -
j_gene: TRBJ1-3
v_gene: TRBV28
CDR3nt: TGTGCCAGCAGTGAGGGCGGATCAGACGTTTTCTCTGGAAACACCATATATTTT
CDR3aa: CASSEGGSDVFSGNTIYF

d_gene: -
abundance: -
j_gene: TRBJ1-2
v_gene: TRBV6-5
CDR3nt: TGTGCCATCGGGACGGACTATGGCTACACCTTC
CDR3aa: CAIGTDYGYTF

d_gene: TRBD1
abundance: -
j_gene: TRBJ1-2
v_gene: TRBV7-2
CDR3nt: TGTGCCAGCAGCACCAGGACAGGGGACCATGGCTACACCTTC
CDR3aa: CASSTRTGDHGYTF

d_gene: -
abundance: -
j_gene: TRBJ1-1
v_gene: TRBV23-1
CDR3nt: TGCGCCAGCAGTCAATCGGCAGGGTTTGAGGGACAACGGAACACTGAAGCTTTCTTT
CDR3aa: CASSQSAGFEGQRNTEAFF

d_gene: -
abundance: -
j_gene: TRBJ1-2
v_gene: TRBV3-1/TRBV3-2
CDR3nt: TGTGCCAGCAGCCAAGGGCTTCAGGGAGCCTCCTATGGCTACACCTTC
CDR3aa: CASSQGLQGASYGYTF

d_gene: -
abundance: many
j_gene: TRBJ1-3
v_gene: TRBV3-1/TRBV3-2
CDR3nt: TGTGCCAGCAGCCAAGGGAATTGGCAGCTTGGAAACACCATATATTTT
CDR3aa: CASSQGNWQLGNTIYF

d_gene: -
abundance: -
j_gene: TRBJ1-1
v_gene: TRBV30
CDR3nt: TGTGCCTGGAGTCCCCGGGGGAGGAACACTGAAGCTTTCTTT
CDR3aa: CAWSPRGRNTEAFF

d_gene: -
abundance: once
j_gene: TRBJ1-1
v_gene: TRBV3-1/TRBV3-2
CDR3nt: TGTGCCACCAGCCCGGGATCCAATGAAGCTTTCTTT
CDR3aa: CATSPGSNEAFF

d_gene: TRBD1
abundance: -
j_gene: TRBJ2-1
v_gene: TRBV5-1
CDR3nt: TGCGCCAGCAGCTCGAGACGGGGACAGACCCCGCAGTTCTTC
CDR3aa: CASSSRRGQTPQFF

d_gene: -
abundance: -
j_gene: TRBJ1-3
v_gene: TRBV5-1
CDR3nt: TGCGCCAGCAGAACGACGGACTCTGGAAACACCATATATTTT
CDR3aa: CASRTTDSGNTIYF

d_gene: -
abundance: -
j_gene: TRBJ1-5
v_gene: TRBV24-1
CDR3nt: TGTGCCACCAGTGGCCAGGGTGGTAATCAGCCCCAGCATTTT
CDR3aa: CATSGQGGNQPQHF

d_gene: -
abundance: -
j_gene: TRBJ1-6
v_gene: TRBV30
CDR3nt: TGTGCCTGGGCCCTTTTGCAGGACCCAAATTCACCCCTCCACTTT
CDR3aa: CAWALLQDPNSPLHF

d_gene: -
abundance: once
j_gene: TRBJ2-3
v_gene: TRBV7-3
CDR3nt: TGTGCCAGCAGCTCCCGTTCCGGCACAGATACGCAGTATTTT
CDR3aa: CASSSRSGTDTQYF

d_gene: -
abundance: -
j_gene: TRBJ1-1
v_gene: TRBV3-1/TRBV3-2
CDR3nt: TGTGCCAGCAGCCGACTGAACACTGAAGCTTTCTTT
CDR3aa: CASSRLNTEAFF

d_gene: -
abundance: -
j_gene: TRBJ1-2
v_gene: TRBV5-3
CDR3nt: TGTGCCAGAAGCTTGGAGGGACGGGGGTTTAGTGGCTACACCTTC
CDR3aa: CARSLEGRGFSGYTF

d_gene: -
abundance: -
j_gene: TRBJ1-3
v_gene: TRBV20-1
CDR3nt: TGCAGTGCTAGTCCAGGCGAAGGCTCTGGAAACACCATATATTTT
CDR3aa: CSASPGEGSGNTIYF

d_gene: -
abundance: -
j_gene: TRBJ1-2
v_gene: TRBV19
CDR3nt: TGTGCCAGTAGTATGGTGTCTAACTATGGCTACACCTTC
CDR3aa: CASSMVSNYGYTF

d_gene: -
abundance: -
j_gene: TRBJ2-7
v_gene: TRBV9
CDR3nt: TGTGCCAGCAGCGTAGGGGCCACCTACGAGCAGTACTTC
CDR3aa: CASSVGATYEQYF

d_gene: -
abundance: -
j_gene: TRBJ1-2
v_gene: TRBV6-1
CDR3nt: TGTGCCAGCAGTGAAGACGGTCAACGCAGCTACACCTTC
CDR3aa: CASSEDGQRSYTF

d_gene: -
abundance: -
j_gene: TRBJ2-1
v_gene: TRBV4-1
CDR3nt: TGCGCCAGCAGCCAAGAGAGAAGATCGCCCTACAATGAGCAGTTCTTC
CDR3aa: CASSQERRSPYNEQFF

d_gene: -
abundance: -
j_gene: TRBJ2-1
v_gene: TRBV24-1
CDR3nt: TGTGCCACCAGTGATAGCCGCGATGAGCAGTTCTTC
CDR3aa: CATSDSRDEQFF

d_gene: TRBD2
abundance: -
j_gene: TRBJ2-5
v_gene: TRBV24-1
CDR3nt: TGTGCCACCAGTGGGATCACTAGCGGGATGAAAGAGACCCAGTACTTC
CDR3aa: CATSGITSGMKETQYF

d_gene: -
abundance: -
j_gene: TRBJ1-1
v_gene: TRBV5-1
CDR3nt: TGCGCCAGCAGCTTGGTTGGGGGGGAGAGCACTGAAGCTTTCTTT
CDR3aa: CASSLVGGESTEAFF

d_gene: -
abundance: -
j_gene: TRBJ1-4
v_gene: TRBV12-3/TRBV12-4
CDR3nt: TGTGCCAGCAGTTTATTCTCGGATGAAAAACTGTTTTTT
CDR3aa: CASSLFSDEKLFF

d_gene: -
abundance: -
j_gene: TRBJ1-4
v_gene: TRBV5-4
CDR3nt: TGTGCCAGCAGCCCAATGGGGGGTAATGAAAAACTGTTTTTT
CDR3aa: CASSPMGGNEKLFF

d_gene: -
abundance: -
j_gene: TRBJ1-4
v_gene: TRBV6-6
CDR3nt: TGTGCCAGCAGTTACTCGAGCCAGGGAAGAAAACTGTTTTTT
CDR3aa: CASSYSSQGRKLFF

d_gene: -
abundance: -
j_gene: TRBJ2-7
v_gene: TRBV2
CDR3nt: TGTGCCAGCAGTGCACCGGGAGTCTCCTACGAGCAGTACTTC
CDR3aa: CASSAPGVSYEQYF

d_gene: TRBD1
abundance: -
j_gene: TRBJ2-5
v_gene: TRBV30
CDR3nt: TGTGCCTGCTGGGGACAGGGGGCGGCAGAGACCCAGTACTTC
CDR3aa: CACWGQGAAETQYF

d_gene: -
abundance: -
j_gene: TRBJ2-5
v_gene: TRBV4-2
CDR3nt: TGTGCCAGCAGCCGAGGACGAGCCGCCGGGACGGGTAAAGAGACCCAGTACTTC
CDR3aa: CASSRGRAAGTGKETQYF

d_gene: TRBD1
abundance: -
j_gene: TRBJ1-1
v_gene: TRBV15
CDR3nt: TGTGCCACCAGCTGGCCGGGACAGTCGAACACTGAAGCTTTCTTT
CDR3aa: CATSWPGQSNTEAFF

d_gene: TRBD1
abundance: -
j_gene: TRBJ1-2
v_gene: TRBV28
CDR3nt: TGTGCCAGCAGCTGGGAGGGGGCGCGGGGCTACACCTTC
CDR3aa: CASSWEGARGYTF

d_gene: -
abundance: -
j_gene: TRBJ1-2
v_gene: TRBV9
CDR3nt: TGTGCCAGCAGCCGTACCGGACGGGGACATGGCTACACCTTC
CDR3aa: CASSRTGRGHGYTF

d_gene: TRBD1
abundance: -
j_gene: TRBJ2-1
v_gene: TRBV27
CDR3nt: TGTGCCAGCAGTCCTTCTTTCCGGGACAGGGTCCAGAGGGCCTACAATGAGCAGTTCTTC
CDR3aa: CASSPSFRDRVQRAYNEQFF

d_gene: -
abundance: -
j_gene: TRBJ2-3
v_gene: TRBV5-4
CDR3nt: TGTGCCAGCAGCGCATCCCTGGGCTCTGTAGGATCAGATACGCAGTATTTT
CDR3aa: CASSASLGSVGSDTQYF

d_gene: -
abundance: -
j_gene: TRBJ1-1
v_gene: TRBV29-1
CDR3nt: TGCAGCGTTGAGGAGCAATCTAACACTGAAGCTTTCTTT
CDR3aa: CSVEEQSNTEAFF

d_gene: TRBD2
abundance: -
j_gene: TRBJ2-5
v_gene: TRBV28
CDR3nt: TGTGCCAGCAGTCCCTCAGCGGGAGGAGAGGAGACCCAGTACTTC
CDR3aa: CASSPSAGGEETQYF

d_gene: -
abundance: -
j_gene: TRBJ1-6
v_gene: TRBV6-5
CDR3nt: TGTGCCAGCAGTTACTCTTTAGGGGGACATTCACCCCTCCACTTT
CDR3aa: CASSYSLGGHSPLHF

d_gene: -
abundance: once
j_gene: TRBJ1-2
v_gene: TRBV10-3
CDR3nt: TGTGCCATCCGGCCGGTGGGTTCTACTAACTATGGCTACACCTTC
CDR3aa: CAIRPVGSTNYGYTF

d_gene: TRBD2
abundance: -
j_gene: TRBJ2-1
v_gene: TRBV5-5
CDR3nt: TGTGCCAGCAGCTTGGTGGCGGGGGGGATCGATGAGCAGTTCTTC
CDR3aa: CASSLVAGGIDEQFF

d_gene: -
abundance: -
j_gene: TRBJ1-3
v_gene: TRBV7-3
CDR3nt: TGTGCCAGCAGCCAGGGTACCGGAAACACCATATATTTT
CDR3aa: CASSQGTGNTIYF

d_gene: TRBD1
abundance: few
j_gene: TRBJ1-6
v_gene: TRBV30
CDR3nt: TGTGCCTGGGAGCCCCTAGGACAGGGACGGTCACCCCTCCACTTT
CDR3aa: CAWEPLGQGRSPLHF

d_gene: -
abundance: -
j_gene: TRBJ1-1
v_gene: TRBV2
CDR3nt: TGTGCCAGCAGATCGCAGGGAAACACTGAAGCTTTCTTT
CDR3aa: CASRSQGNTEAFF

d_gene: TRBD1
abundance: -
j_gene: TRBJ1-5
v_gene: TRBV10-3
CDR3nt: TGTGCCATTGCCGGGACAGGCAATCAGCCCCAGCATTTT
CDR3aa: CAIAGTGNQPQHF

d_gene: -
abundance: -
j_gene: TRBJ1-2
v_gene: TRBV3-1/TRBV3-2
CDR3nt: TGTGCCAGCAGCCAAGAGCCGGGCTTGGGTGGCTACACCTTC
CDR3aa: CASSQEPGLGGYTF

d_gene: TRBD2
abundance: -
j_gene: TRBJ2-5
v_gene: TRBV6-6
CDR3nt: TGTGCCAGCAGTTCTGAGCGGGATCTGATGGGGGGGACCCAGTACTTC
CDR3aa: CASSSERDLMGGTQYF

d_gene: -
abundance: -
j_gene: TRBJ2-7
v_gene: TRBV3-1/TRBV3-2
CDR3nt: TGTGCCAGCAGCCAAGATACGAAGACCCAGCAGTACTTC
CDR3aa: CASSQDTKTQQYF

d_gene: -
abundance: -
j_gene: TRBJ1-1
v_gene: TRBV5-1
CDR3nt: TGCGCCAGCAGCTCCGGGGTTTTTAGGGACACTGAAGCTTTCTTT
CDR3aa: CASSSGVFRDTEAFF

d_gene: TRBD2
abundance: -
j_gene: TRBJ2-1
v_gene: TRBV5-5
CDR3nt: TGTGCCAGCAGCTTGGCTAGCGGGAGAGTTTACAATGAGCAGTTCTTC
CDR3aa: CASSLASGRVYNEQFF

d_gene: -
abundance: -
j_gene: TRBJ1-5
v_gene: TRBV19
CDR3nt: TGTGCCAGTAGTATTCCCCAGGGAAAAGGCTATCAGCCCCAGCATTTT
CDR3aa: CASSIPQGKGYQPQHF

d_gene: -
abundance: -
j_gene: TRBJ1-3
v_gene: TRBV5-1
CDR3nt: TGCGCCAGCAGCTTCGAACCCTATGGTGGAAACACCATATATTTT
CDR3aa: CASSFEPYGGNTIYF

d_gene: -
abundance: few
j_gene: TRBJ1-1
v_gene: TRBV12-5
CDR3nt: TGTGCTAGTGGTTTGGTCCTCAGTGAACGAATCACCCCCCCCCGAGGCCATACTGAAGCTTTCTTT
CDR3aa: CASGLVLSERITPPRGHTEAFF

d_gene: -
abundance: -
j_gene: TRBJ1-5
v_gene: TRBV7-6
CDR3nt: TGTGCCAGCAGCTTAGAGGGGACGGGAAATCAGCCCCAGCATTTT
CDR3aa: CASSLEGTGNQPQHF